This T cell receptor beta chain was identified during a study of blood T cell repertoires in COVID-19. About the study: The study drew acute and convalescent COVID-19 samples from the United States, Italy and Spain. PBMCs, B-cell-depleted T cells, or T cells provided the cDNA or gDNA that made up the material.

In the original processing: For nucleated cells, counts were estimated from reference gene primer amplification. Measured with immunoSEQ multiplex PCR; TCRdb has only the in-frame clones, and not every one. V, J and clone size reflect that table, while D and trimming were determined from the DNA. The sample gives about 220,000 clones, roughly 84% of which show up once; around 3.5% is in the top ten. Sequencing used peripheral blood. The clonotype originates from a woman aged 80 or older with acute or convalescent COVID-19.

The CDR3 DNA reads as TGTGCCAGCAGCTTGGACTGGAATCAGCCCCAGCATTTT. Encoded protein: CASSLDWNQPQHF. The genes are TRBV5-4 and TRBJ1-5, with unresolved D. The CDR3 has 13 amino acids. From germline, CDR1 is SGHNT and CDR2 YYREEE (reference sequence). The V end lost 0 bases, the J end lost 4 bases, and 5 bases lay between the germline ends.